This T cell receptor beta chain came from a study of cytomegalovirus exposure and HLA in healthy donors. Study-wide results and caveats: Productive rates of about 90% or about 30% were seen for most TCR beta V segments in an earlier analysis.

This clone was seen only a few times. The antigen is undetermined. V lost 4 bases to trimming and J lost 8 bases; unmatched junction nucleotides: 7. Per the germline V gene, CDR1 is SGHRS and CDR2 is YFSETQ. This CDR3 contains 16 residues. The PCR was carried out with 60 Vbeta primers and 13 Jbeta primers. Data came from immunoSEQ multiplex PCR; TCRdb stores just in-frame clones and leaves some out. The table has roughly 120,000 clones, around three quarters seen once; the top ten hold 3.6%. The chain joins TRBV5-1 to TRBJ2-1; TRBD2 aligns across 15 bases. Sequenced: PBMCs. The TCR sequence derives from a man aged 40-55 years in good health and CMV-seronegative. CDR3: CASSTLRTSGGDEQFF. For the CDR3, the DNA is TGCGCCAGCAGCACACTGAGGACTAGCGGGGGGGATGAGCAGTTCTTC.